This T cell receptor beta chain was captured in a study of metastatic and nonmetastatic thyroid tumors. Study-wide findings and caveats: Within blood and tumor, benign nodules reportedly had significantly lower TCR beta diversity than malignant thyroid tumors did.

TCRdb re-clonotyped the PCR reads through MiXCR. Found here are 64,000 or so clones, under 20% of them singletons; the top ten hold roughly a tenth. The V end lost 0 bases, the J end lost 4 bases, and 13 bases lay between the germline ends. The germline V gene encodes CDR1 LGHNA and CDR2 YNFKEQ. The CDR3 is 16 amino acids. Of note for this clone: No antigen is known for it.

Thyroid surgery had not been preceded by any treatment in any patient. The receptor was isolated from a male donor with papillary thyroid cancer or a benign thyroid nodule (not recorded which). Some clones in this sample may be carry-over from other donors' samples. Sample: blood. The J gene is TRBJ2-1, the V gene TRBV4-2; D not certain. The CDR3 DNA follows: TGTGCCAGCAGCCAAGATCCGACTTTGGGATACAATGAGCAGTTCTTC. Its translation: CASSQDPTLGYNEQFF.